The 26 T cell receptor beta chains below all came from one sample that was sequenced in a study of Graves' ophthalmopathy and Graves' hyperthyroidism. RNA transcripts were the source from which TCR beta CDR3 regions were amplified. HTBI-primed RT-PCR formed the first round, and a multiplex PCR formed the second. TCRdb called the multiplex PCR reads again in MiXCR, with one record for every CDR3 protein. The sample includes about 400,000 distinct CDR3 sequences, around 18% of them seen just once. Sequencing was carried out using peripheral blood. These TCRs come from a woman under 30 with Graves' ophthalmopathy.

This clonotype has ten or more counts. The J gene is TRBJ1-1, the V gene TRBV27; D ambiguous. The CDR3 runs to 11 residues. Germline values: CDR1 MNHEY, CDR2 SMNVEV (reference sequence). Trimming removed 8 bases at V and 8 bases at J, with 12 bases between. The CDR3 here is CASQIGREAFF. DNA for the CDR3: TGTGCCAGCCAAATCGGCAGGGAAGCTTTCTTT.

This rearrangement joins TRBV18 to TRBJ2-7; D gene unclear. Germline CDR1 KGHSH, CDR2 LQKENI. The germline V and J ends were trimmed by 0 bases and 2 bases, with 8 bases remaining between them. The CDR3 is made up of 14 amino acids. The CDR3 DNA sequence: TGTGCCAGCTCACCACCCTTAGACCCCTACGAGCAGTACTTC. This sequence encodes CASSPPLDPYEQYF. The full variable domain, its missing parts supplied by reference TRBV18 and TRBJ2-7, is NAGVMQNPRHLVRRRGQEARLRCSPMKGHSHVYWYRQLPEEGLKFMVYLQKENIIDESGMPKERFSAEFPKEGPSILRIQQVVRGDSAAYFCASSPPLDPYEQYFGPGTRLTVT.

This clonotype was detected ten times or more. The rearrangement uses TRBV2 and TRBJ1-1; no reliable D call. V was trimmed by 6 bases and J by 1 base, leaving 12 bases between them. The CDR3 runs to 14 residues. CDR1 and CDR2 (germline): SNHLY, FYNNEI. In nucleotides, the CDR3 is TGTGCCAGCAGCCTGGCCCCGGGGAACACTGAAGCTTTCTTT. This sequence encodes CASSLAPGNTEAFF. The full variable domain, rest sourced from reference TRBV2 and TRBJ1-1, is EPEVTQTPSHQVTQMGQEVILRCVPISNHLYFYWYRQILGQKVEFLVSFYNNEISEKSEIFDDQFSVERPDGSNFTLKIRSTKLEDSAMYFCASSLAPGNTEAFFGQGTRLTVV.

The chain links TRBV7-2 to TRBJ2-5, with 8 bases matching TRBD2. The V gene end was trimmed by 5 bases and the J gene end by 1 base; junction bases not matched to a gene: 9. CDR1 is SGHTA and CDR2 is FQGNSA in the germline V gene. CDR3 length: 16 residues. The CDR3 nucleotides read TGTGCCAGCAGCCCCCGGGGTAGCGGGATCCAAGAGACCCAGTACTTC. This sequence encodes CASSPRGSGIQETQYF. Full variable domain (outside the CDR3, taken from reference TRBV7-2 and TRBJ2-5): GAGVSQSPSNKVTEKGKDVELRCDPISGHTALYWYRQSLGQGLEFLIYFQGNSAPDKSGLPSDRFSAERTGGSVSTLTIQRTQQEDSAVYLCASSPRGSGIQETQYFGPGTRLLVL.

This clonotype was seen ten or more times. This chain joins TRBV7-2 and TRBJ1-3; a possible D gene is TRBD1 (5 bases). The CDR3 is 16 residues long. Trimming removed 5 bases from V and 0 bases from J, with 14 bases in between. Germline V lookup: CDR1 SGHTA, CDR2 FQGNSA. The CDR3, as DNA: TGTGCCAGCAGCCTTGTGGGGGGGGGCTCTGGAAACACCATATATTTT. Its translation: CASSLVGGGSGNTIYF.

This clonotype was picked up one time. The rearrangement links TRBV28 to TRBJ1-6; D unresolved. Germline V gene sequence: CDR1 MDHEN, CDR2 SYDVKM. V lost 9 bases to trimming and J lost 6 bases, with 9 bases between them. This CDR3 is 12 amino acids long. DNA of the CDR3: TGTGCCAGTTTGACCTCTAATTCACCCCTCCACTTT. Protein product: CASLTSNSPLHF. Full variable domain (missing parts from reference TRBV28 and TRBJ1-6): DVKVTQSSRYLVKRTGEKVFLECVQDMDHENMFWYRQDPGLGLRLIYFSYDVKMKEKGDIPEGYSVSREKKERFSLILESASTNQTSMYLCASLTSNSPLHFGNGTRLTVT.

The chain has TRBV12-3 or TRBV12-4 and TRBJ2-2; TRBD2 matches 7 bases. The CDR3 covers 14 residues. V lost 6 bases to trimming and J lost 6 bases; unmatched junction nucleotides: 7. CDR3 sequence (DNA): TGTGCCAGCAGGCAAGCGGGAAGGGCCGGGGAGCTGTTTTTT. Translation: CASRQAGRAGELFF.

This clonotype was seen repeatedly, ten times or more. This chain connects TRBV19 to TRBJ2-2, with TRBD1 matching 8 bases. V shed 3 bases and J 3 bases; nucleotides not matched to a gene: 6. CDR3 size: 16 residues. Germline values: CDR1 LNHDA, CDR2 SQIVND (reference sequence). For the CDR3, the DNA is TGTGCCAGTAGTATGGGAGACAGGGGATACACCGGGGAGCTGTTTTTT. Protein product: CASSMGDRGYTGELFF. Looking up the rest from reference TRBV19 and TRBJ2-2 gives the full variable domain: DGGITQSPKYLFRKEGQNVTLSCEQNLNHDAMYWYRQDPGQGLRLIYYSQIVNDFQKGDIAEGYSVSREKKESFPLTVTSAQKNPTAFYLCASSMGDRGYTGELFFGEGSRLTVL.

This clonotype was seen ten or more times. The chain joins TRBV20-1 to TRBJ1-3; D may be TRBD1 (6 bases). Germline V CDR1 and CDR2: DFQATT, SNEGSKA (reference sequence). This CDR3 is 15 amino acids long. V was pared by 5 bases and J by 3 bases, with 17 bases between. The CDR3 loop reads CSAGHPTGLGNTIYF. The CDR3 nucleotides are TGCAGTGCTGGCCATCCGACAGGCCTTGGAAACACCATATATTTT.

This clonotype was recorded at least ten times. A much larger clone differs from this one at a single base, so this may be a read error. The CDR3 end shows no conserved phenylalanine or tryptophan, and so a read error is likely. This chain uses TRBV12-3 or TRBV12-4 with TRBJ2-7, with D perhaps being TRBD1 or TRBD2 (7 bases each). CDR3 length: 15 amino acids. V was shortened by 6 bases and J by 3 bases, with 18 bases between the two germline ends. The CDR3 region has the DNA TGTGCCAGCAGCAGGGGGGGGTCGCTTTACTACGAGCAGTACCTC. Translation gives CASSRGGSLYYEQYL.

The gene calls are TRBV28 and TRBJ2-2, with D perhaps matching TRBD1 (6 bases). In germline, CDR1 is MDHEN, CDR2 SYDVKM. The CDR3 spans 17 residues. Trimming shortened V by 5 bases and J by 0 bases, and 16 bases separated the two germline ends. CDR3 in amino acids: CASSRRTDSANTGELFF. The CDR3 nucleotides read TGTGCCAGCAGTCGTAGGACAGACTCCGCGAACACCGGGGAGCTGTTTTTT.

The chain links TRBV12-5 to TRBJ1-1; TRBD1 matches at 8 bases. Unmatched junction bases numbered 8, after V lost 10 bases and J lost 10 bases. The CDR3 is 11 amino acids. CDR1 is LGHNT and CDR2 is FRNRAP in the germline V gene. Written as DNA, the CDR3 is TGTGCTACGACAACACAGGGGGGAGCTTTCTTT. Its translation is CATTTQGGAFF.

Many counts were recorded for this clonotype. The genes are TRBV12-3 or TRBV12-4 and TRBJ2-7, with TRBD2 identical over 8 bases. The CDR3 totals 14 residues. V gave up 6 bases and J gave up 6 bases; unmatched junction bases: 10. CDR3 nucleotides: TGTGCCAGCAGGGCACCGGGACTAGTTAGCGAGCAGTACTTC. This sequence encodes CASRAPGLVSEQYF.

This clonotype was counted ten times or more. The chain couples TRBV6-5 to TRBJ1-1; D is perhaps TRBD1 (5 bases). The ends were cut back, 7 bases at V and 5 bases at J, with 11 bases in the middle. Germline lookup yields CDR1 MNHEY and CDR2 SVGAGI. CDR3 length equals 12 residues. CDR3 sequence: CASKGRVTEAFF. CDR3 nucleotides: TGTGCCAGCAAGGGCAGGGTTACTGAAGCTTTCTTT.

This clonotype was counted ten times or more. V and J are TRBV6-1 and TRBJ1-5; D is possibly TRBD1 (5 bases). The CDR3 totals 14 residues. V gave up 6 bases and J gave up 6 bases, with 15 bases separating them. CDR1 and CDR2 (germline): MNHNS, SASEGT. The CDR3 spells CASRSARGGQPQHF. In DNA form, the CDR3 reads TGTGCCAGCAGGTCAGCGAGGGGAGGTCAGCCCCAGCATTTT.

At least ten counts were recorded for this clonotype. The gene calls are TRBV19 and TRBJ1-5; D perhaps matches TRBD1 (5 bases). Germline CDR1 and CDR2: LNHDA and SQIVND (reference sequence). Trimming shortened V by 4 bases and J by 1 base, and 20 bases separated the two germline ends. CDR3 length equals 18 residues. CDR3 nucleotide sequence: TGTGCCAGTAGTACCACCCCGGGGGGGGGGAGCAGCAATCAGCCCCAGCATTTT. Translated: CASSTTPGGGSSNQPQHF.

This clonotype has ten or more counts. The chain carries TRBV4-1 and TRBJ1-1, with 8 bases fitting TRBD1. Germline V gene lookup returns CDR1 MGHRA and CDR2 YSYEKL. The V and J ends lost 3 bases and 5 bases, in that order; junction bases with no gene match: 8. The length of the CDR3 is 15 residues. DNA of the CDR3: TGCGCCAGCAGCCAGGGACAGGAATTCTGGACTGAAGCTTTCTTT. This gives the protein CASSQGQEFWTEAFF.

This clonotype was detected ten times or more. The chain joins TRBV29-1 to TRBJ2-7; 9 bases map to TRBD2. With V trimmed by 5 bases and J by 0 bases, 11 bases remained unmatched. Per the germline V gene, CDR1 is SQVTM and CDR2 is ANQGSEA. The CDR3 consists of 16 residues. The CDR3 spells CSVKGLAGPSSYEQYF. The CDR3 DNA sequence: TGCAGCGTTAAGGGGCTAGCGGGGCCGAGCTCCTACGAGCAGTACTTC.

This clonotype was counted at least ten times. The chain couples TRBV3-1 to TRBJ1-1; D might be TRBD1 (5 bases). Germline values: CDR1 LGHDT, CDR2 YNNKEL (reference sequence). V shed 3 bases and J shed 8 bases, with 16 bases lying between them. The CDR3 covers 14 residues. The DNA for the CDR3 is TGTGCCAGCAGCCATATTCGTGGGGCATCGGAAGCTTTCTTT. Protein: CASSHIRGASEAFF.

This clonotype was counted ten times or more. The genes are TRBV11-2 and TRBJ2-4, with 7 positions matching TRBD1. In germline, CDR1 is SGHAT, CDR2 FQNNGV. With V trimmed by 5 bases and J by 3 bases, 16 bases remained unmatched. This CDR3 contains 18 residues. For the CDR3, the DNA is TGTGCCAGCAGCCCCGGCGTATTTCGAGGGGGCATCAAAAACATTCAGTACTTC. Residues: CASSPGVFRGGIKNIQYF.

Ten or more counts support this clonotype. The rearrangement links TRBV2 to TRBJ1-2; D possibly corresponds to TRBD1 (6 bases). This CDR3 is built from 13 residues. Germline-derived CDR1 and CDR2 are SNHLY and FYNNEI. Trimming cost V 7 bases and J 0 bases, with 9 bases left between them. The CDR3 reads CASIGQTNYGYTF. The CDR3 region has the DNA TGTGCCAGCATCGGACAGACTAACTATGGCTACACCTTC.

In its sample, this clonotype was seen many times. The CDR3 sequence: CASRDQGGSAYEQYF. The CDR3 DNA follows: TGTGCCAGCAGGGACCAAGGGGGATCGGCCTACGAGCAGTACTTC. The chain uses TRBV28 and TRBJ2-7; TRBD1 is a possible D gene (6 bases). Trimming removed 6 bases from V and 2 bases from J, with 17 bases in between. Per germline, CDR1 MDHEN and CDR2 SYDVKM. The CDR3 has 15 amino acids.

CDR3 protein: CASSVGGLTSYEQYF. The CDR3 region has the DNA TGTGCCAGCAGCGTAGGAGGGCTCACGTCCTACGAGCAGTACTTC. The V and J genes are TRBV9 and TRBJ2-7; D is possibly TRBD2 (5 bases). The V and J ends lost 0 bases and 1 base respectively, with 11 bases between them. Per the germline V gene, CDR1 is SGDLS and CDR2 is YYNGEE. This CDR3 spans 15 amino acids.

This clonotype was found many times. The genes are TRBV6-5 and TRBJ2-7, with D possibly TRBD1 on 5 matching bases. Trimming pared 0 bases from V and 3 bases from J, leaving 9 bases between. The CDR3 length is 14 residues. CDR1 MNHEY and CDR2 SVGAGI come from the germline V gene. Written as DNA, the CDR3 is TGTGCCAGCAGTTACTCGGTCCAGGGCTACGAGCAGTACTTC. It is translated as CASSYSVQGYEQYF.

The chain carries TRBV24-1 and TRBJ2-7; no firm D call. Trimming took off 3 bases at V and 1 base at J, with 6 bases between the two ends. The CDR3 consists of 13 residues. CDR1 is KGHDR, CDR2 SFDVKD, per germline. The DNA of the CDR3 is TGTGCCACCAGTGATGCCAGTTCCTACGAGCAGTACTTC. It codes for CATSDASSYEQYF.

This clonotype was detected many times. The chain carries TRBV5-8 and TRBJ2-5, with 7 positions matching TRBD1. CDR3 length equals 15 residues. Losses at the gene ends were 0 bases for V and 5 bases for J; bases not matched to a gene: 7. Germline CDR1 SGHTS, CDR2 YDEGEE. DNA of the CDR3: TGTGCCAGCAGCTTGGCCCCACAGGGGTGGGAGACCCAGTACTTC. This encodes CASSLAPQGWETQYF. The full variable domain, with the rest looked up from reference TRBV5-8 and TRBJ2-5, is EAGVTQSPTHLIKTRGQQATLRCSPISGHTSVYWYQQALGLGLQFLLWYDEGEERNRGNFPPRFSGRQFPNYSSELNVNALELEDSALYLCASSLAPQGWETQYFGPGTRLLVL.